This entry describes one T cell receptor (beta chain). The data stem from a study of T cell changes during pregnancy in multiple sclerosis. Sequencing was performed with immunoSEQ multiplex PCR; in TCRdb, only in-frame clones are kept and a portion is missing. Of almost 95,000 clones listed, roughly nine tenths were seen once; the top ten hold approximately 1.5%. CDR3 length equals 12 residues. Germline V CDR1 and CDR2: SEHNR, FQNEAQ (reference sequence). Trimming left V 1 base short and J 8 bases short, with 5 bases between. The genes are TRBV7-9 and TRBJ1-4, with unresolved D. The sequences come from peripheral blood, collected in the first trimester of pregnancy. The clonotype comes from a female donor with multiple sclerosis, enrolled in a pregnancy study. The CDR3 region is CASSLGSEKLFF. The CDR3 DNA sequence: TGTGCCAGCAGCTTAGGAAGCGAAAAACTGTTTTTT.